Listed below are T cell receptor beta chains from one sample, sequenced in a study of cytomegalovirus exposure and HLA in healthy donors. Only in-frame clones appear in the TCRdb table, and some are missing; sequencing was by immunoSEQ multiplex PCR. Of 90,000 to 120,000 clones listed, approximately 80% are singletons. Source material: PBMCs. These receptors were collected from a male donor in good health and CMV-seronegative. Both conserved end residues are part of each CDR3. Each record gives: CDR3 DNA, CDR3 protein, D gene, V gene, J gene. A D gene is named only where the DNA matches it firmly.

TGTGCCAGCAGCGCAACAGGGACCGGGGAGCTGTTTTTT	CASSATGTGELFF	NA	TRBV6-1	TRBJ2-2
TGTGCCAGCAGACCGGGACTAGCGGGAGGAGATACGCAGTATTTT	CASRPGLAGGDTQYF	TRBD2	TRBV27	TRBJ2-3
TGTGCCAGCAGCTCAAGGGAACAGGCGATCTACGAGCAGTACTTC	CASSSREQAIYEQYF	NA	TRBV7-9	TRBJ2-7
TGTGCCAGCAGACAGACCCCAGGGGGCGCGGGGGGCTACACCTTC	CASRQTPGGAGGYTF	TRBD1	TRBV28	TRBJ1-2
TGTGCCAGCAGCCGAGAGTCTAGCGGGGATTACAATGAGCAGTTCTTC	CASSRESSGDYNEQFF	TRBD2	TRBV7-2	TRBJ2-1
TGTGCCAGCTCACATTCGGGAAACTCCTACGAGCAGTACTTC	CASSHSGNSYEQYF	NA	TRBV18	TRBJ2-7
TGTGCCAGTAGTATCACGAGCGGGAGCTACGAGCAGTACTTC	CASSITSGSYEQYF	TRBD2	TRBV19	TRBJ2-7
TGCGCCAGCAGCTTTAGCATGAGCTCCTACAATGAGCAGTTCTTC	CASSFSMSSYNEQFF	NA	TRBV5-1	TRBJ2-1
TGTGCCATCAGTGAGTCTGGGGGCTACACTGAAGCTTTCTTT	CAISESGGYTEAFF	NA	TRBV10-3	TRBJ1-1
TGTGCCAGCAGCTTAGTTCCGACTAGCGGCTACGAGCAGTACTTC	CASSLVPTSGYEQYF	TRBD2	TRBV7-6	TRBJ2-7
TGTGCCAGCAGTGAACCCAGTTTCTCCTACGAGCAGTACTTC	CASSEPSFSYEQYF	NA	TRBV2	TRBJ2-7